The 17 T cell receptor beta chains below come from one sample, sequenced in a study of cytomegalovirus exposure and HLA in healthy donors. The PCR was carried out with 60 Vbeta primers and 13 Jbeta primers. Here immunoSEQ multiplex PCR was the method, and the copy in TCRdb shows in-frame clones only, minus some. This sample carries 160,000 or so clones, 65% to 85% of them seen once, and the ten largest clones take about 7.7%. Specimen: PBMCs. These receptor sequences come from a woman aged 25-40 years in good health and CMV-seropositive.

The chain joins TRBV28 to TRBJ2-7, with a possible D match to TRBD1 (6 bases). Trimming left V 5 bases short and J 11 bases short, with 19 bases between. CDR3 length equals 13 residues. Germline CDR1 and CDR2: MDHEN and SYDVKM. CDR3: CASSGGKGQKKYF. The CDR3 DNA is TGTGCCAGCAGTGGGGGAAAAGGACAGAAGAAGTACTTC.

This sequence joins TRBV2 and TRBJ2-3, with 8 bases that match TRBD1. This CDR3 is 16 amino acids long. Trimming at V came to 8 bases and at J to 1 base, leaving 11 bases not matched to a gene. CDR1 and CDR2 from the germline V gene are SNHLY and FYNNEI. In DNA, the CDR3 is TGTGCCAGCGCTGCCCCCCAGGGGGCTGGCACAGATACGCAGTATTTT. It translates to CASAAPQGAGTDTQYF.

This clone was detected only a few times. J is TRBJ1-3 and V is TRBV27; D is undetermined. CDR1 MNHEY and CDR2 SMNVEV come from the germline V gene (reference sequence). The ends were cut back, 4 bases at V and 4 bases at J, with 5 bases in the middle. The length of the CDR3 is 12 residues. For the CDR3, the DNA is TGTGCCAGCAGTTCCCTCGGAAACACCATATATTTT. Residues: CASSSLGNTIYF.

This sequence joins TRBV7-3 and TRBJ2-5, with 9 bases matching TRBD2. J was trimmed by 2 bases and V by 8 bases; bases with no gene match: 3. Germline CDR1 and CDR2: SGHTA and FQGTGA. The CDR3 sequence is 13 residues long. CDR3 residues: CASGSGGQETQYF. CDR3 sequence (DNA): TGTGCCAGCGGAAGCGGGGGGCAAGAGACCCAGTACTTC.

The rearrangement uses TRBV7-9 and TRBJ1-1; D gene uncertain. The germline V gene has CDR1 SEHNR and CDR2 FQNEAQ (reference sequence). The CDR3 covers 15 residues. V lost 5 bases, J lost 0 bases, and 13 bases lay in between. The CDR3 DNA sequence: TGTGCCAGCAGCGGCCGGGTCCTACTGAACACTGAAGCTTTCTTT. Its translation is CASSGRVLLNTEAFF.

This clone was counted a single time. The V call is TRBV27, the J call TRBJ1-2; D is possibly TRBD1 (6 bases). Looked up from germline, CDR1 is MNHEY and CDR2 is SMNVEV (reference sequence). CDR3 length equals 14 residues. V lost 6 bases to trimming and J lost 12 bases, with 23 bases between them. CDR3 amino acids: CASRRQESSPRDTF. The CDR3 region has the DNA TGTGCCAGCAGACGACAGGAGAGCAGCCCACGGGACACCTTC.

The chain has TRBV5-1 and TRBJ2-7; 11 nucleotides agree with TRBD1. There are 15 residues in the CDR3. Germline V gene lookup returns CDR1 SGHRS and CDR2 YFSETQ. The J segment lost 4 bases and the V segment lost 3 bases, leaving 6 bases of the junction unmatched. CDR3 protein: CASSYRDRGLYEQYF. CDR3 in DNA: TGCGCCAGCAGCTACCGGGACAGGGGGTTGTACGAGCAGTACTTC.

The chain joins TRBV7-8 to TRBJ2-7, with TRBD1 identical over 9 bases. This CDR3 is built from 13 residues. The V segment lost 5 bases and the J segment 6 bases; nucleotides outside the gene matches: 5. Germline assignment: CDR1 SGHVS and CDR2 FQNEAQ. This CDR3 reads CASSAGTGSEQYF. Here the CDR3 DNA reads TGTGCCAGCAGCGCCGGGACAGGGTCCGAGCAGTACTTC. The full variable domain, its missing parts supplied by reference TRBV7-8 and TRBJ2-7, is GAGVSQSPRYKVAKRGQDVALRCDPISGHVSLFWYQQALGQGPEFLTYFQNEAQLDKSGLPSDRFFAERPEGSVSTLKIQRTQQEDSAVYLCASSAGTGSEQYFGPGTRLTVT.

This clone was found a few times. In DNA form, the CDR3 reads TGTGCCAGCAGTATGACAGGGGGTATTTCACCCCTCCACTTT. This sequence encodes CASSMTGGISPLHF. This chain joins TRBV5-6 and TRBJ1-6; 9 nucleotides agree with TRBD1. This CDR3 is 14 amino acids long. Germline V CDR1 and CDR2: SGHDT, YYEEEE. With V trimmed by 5 bases and J by 9 bases, 6 bases remained unmatched. The full variable domain, rest sourced from reference TRBV5-6 and TRBJ1-6, is DAGVTQSPTHLIKTRGQQVTLRCSPKSGHDTVSWYQQALGQGPQFIFQYYEEEERQRGNFPDRFSGHQFPNYSSELNVNALLLGDSALYLCASSMTGGISPLHFGNGTRLTVT.

The chain couples TRBV29-1 to TRBJ2-1; the D gene is possibly TRBD1 (5 bases). Trimming left V 1 base short and J 7 bases short, with 14 bases between. Germline-derived CDR1 and CDR2 are SQVTM and ANQGSEA. This CDR3 has 14 residues. This chain's CDR3 is CSVEGKGWRNEQFF. The CDR3, as DNA: TGCAGCGTTGAAGGCAAGGGGTGGAGAAATGAGCAGTTCTTC.

The V and J genes are TRBV6-5 and TRBJ1-2; 9 nucleotides match TRBD1. The CDR3 totals 15 residues. The germline gives CDR1 MNHEY, CDR2 SVGAGI. V gave up 5 bases and J gave up 7 bases; unmatched junction bases: 11. In DNA form, the CDR3 reads TGTGCCAGCAGTCGCCTACAGGGGGCTGCAGGTGGCTACACCTTC. Translating it yields CASSRLQGAAGGYTF.

The J gene is TRBJ2-7, the V gene TRBV7-9; TRBD2 aligns across 8 bases. V gave up 6 bases and J gave up 0 bases; unmatched junction bases: 1. CDR1 and CDR2 from the germline V gene are SEHNR and FQNEAQ (reference sequence). The CDR3 has 13 amino acids. CDR3 nucleotide sequence: TGTGCCAGCAGTAGCGGGGCCTCCTACGAGCAGTACTTC. Amino acids: CASSSGASYEQYF. Using reference TRBV7-9 and TRBJ2-7 for the parts outside the CDR3, the full variable domain is DTGVSQNPRHKITKRGQNVTFRCDPISEHNRLYWYRQTLGQGPEFLTYFQNEAQLEKSRLLSDRFSAERPKGSFSTLEIQRTEQGDSAMYLCASSSGASYEQYFGPGTRLTVT.

The rearrangement uses TRBV5-1 and TRBJ2-1; 9 positions match TRBD1. Per the germline V gene, CDR1 is SGHRS and CDR2 is YFSETQ. The J segment lost 9 bases and the V segment lost 4 bases, leaving 8 bases of the junction unmatched. This CDR3 has 14 amino acids. Written as DNA, the CDR3 is TGCGCCAGCAGCCCCGGGACAGGGCTCGGTGAGCAGTTCTTC. Protein product: CASSPGTGLGEQFF. The full variable domain, rest sourced from reference TRBV5-1 and TRBJ2-1, is KAGVTQTPRYLIKTRGQQVTLSCSPISGHRSVSWYQQTPGQGLQFLFEYFSETQRNKGNFPGRFSGRQFSNSRSEMNVSTLELGDSALYLCASSPGTGLGEQFFGPGTRLTVL.

The chain has TRBV7-8 and TRBJ1-5; a possible D gene is TRBD1 (6 bases). In germline, CDR1 is SGHVS, CDR2 FQNEAQ. There are 17 residues in the CDR3. Trimming stripped 0 bases from V and 5 bases from J, with 17 bases between. CDR3 protein: CASSLAVLTGLDQPQHF. The CDR3 DNA is TGTGCCAGCAGCTTAGCAGTCCTAACAGGGTTGGATCAGCCCCAGCATTTT.

The rearrangement uses TRBV14 and TRBJ2-4; D call uncertain. V lost 1 base, J lost 0 bases, and 7 bases lay in between. Germline V gives CDR1 SGHDN, CDR2 FVKESK. This CDR3 is 15 amino acids long. The CDR3 reads CASSQARLAKNIQYF. In nucleotides, the CDR3 is TGTGCCAGCAGCCAAGCCAGACTAGCCAAAAACATTCAGTACTTC. Drawing the rest from reference TRBV14 and TRBJ2-4, the complete variable domain is EAGVTQFPSHSVIEKGQTVTLRCDPISGHDNLYWYRRVMGKEIKFLLHFVKESKQDESGMPNNRFLAERTGGTYSTLKVQPAELEDSGVYFCASSQARLAKNIQYFGAGTRLSVL.

The rearrangement links TRBV29-1 to TRBJ1-2; D possibly corresponds to TRBD1 (6 bases). This CDR3 region has 13 residues. The germline gives CDR1 SQVTM, CDR2 ANQGSEA. Trimming cost V 0 bases and J 4 bases, with 9 bases left between them. CDR3 loop: CSVEENRAYGYTF. DNA of the CDR3: TGCAGCGTTGAAGAGAACAGGGCCTATGGCTACACCTTC.

The chain recombines TRBV18 with TRBJ1-1; the D gene is possibly TRBD1 (5 bases). From germline, CDR1 is KGHSH and CDR2 LQKENI. V dropped 0 bases and J dropped 3 bases, with 8 bases sitting between them. This CDR3 comprises 14 residues. The CDR3 DNA reads TGTGCCAGCTCACCACCGGGGGGGGACACTGAAGCTTTCTTT. Its translation: CASSPPGGDTEAFF.